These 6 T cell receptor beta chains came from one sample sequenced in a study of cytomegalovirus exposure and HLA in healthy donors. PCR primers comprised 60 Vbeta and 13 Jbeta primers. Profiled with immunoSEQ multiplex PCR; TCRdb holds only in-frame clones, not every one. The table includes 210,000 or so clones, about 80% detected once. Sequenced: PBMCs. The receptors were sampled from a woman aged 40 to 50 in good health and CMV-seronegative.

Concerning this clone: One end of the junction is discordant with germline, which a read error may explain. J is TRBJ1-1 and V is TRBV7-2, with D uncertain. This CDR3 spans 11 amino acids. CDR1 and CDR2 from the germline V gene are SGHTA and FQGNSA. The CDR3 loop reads CASREEVLKIF. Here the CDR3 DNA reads TGTGCCAGCAGGGAGGAGGTCCTCAAGATCTTT.

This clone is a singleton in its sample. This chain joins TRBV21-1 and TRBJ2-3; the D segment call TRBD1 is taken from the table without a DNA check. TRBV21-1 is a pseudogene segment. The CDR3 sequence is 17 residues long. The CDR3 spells CASSSRHRDRRTDTQYF. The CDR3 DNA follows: TGTGCCAGCAGTTCCCGACACCGGGACAGACGCACAGATACGCAGTATTTT.

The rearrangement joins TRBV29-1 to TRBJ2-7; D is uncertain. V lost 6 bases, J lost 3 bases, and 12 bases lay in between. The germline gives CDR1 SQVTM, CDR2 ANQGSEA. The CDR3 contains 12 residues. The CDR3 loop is CSVTTVGYEQYF. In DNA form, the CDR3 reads TGCAGCGTGACCACAGTGGGCTACGAGCAGTACTTC.

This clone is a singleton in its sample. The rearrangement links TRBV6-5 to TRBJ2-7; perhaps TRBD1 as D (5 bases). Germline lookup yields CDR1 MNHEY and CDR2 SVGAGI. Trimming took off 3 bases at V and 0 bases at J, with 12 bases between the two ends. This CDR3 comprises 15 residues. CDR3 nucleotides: TGTGCCAGCAGTTATTCCCCTGACAGCTCCTACGAGCAGTACTTC. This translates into CASSYSPDSSYEQYF.

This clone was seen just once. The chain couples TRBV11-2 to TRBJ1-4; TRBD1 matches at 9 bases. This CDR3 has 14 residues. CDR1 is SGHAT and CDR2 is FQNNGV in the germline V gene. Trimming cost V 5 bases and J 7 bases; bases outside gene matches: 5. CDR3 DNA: TGTGCCAGCAGCGCAGACAGGGGGGTTGAAAAACTGTTTTTT. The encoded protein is CASSADRGVEKLFF. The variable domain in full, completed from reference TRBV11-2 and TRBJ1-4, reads EAGVAQSPRYKIIEKRQSVAFWCNPISGHATLYWYQQILGQGPKLLIQFQNNGVVDDSQLPKDRFSAERLKGVDSTLKIQPAKLEDSAVYLCASSADRGVEKLFFGSGTQLSVL.

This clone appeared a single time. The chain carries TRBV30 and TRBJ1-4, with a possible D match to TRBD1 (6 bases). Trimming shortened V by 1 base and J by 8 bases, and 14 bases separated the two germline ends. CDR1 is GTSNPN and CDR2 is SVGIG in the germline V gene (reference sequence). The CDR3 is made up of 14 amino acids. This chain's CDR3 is CAWSGYREGEKLFF. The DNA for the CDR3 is TGTGCCTGGAGTGGATACAGGGAAGGGGAAAAACTGTTTTTT.